These 27 T cell receptor beta chains were all obtained from the same sample, sequenced in a study of shared clonotypes between healthy human individuals. Generated by immunoSEQ multiplex PCR, the TCRdb table keeps only in-frame clones and is missing some. The sample shows roughly 2.5 million clones, just over 90% of them seen only once. Source material: naive CD4+ T cells sorted from blood. As for subset: CD45RA+ positively selected. All receptors come from a man aged 18 to 30 in good health.

The genes are TRBV6-6 and TRBJ1-2, with a possible D match to TRBD1 (5 bases). V was trimmed by 6 bases and J by 8 bases, leaving 19 bases between them. This CDR3 region has 14 residues. Looked up from germline, CDR1 is MNHNY and CDR2 is SVGAGI (reference sequence). CDR3 coding DNA: TGTGCCAGCAGGGGGACCGGGCGCTTGGGCGGCTACACCTTC. This gives the protein CASRGTGRLGGYTF.

This clone was detected once. V gene TRBV5-4 combines with J gene TRBJ2-1; 9 nucleotides line up with TRBD1. The CDR3 runs to 14 residues. CDR1 SGHNT and CDR2 YYREEE come from the germline V gene (reference sequence). With 0 bases clipped from V and 9 bases from J, the junction kept 4 bases outside the gene matches. This CDR3 reads CASSLDRTGVEQFF. As DNA, the CDR3 is TGTGCCAGCAGCTTGGACAGGACAGGGGTTGAGCAGTTCTTC.

Note on this clone: The sample carries other DNA sequences with the same CDR3. CDR3 DNA: TGTGCCAGCAGTGAAACTAGCGGGGGCAGCACAGATACGCAGTATTTT. Translation gives CASSETSGGSTDTQYF. V is TRBV6-1 and J is TRBJ2-3; TRBD2 matches at 11 bases. Germline CDR1 and CDR2: MNHNS and SASEGT. The CDR3 covers 16 residues. Trimming cost V 2 bases and J 0 bases; bases outside gene matches: 1.

This rearrangement joins TRBV2 to TRBJ2-1, with 7 bases matching TRBD2. Germline V gene lookup returns CDR1 SNHLY and CDR2 FYNNEI. The CDR3 extends over 13 amino acids. The ends lost 9 bases at V and 6 bases at J; junction bases unmatched: 8. This CDR3 reads CARRLAAANEQFF. Here the CDR3 DNA reads TGTGCCAGAAGACTAGCTGCGGCCAATGAGCAGTTCTTC.

The CDR3 sequence is CASSEGGGYGTDTQYF. CDR3 DNA sequence: TGCGCCAGCAGTGAAGGAGGGGGCTATGGCACAGATACGCAGTATTTT. This chain joins TRBV10-1 and TRBJ2-3; D may be TRBD1 (7 bases). The CDR3 has 16 amino acids. Germline CDR1 and CDR2: WNHNN and SYGVQD (reference sequence). The V end lost 3 bases, the J end lost 1 base, and 14 bases lay between the germline ends.

V and J are TRBV6-6 and TRBJ2-4; D tentatively fits TRBD1 or TRBD2 (5 bases each). V was trimmed by 7 bases and J by 0 bases, leaving 10 bases between them. From germline, CDR1 is MNHNY and CDR2 SVGAGI (reference sequence). The CDR3 covers 14 residues. The CDR3 coding sequence is TGTGCCAGCATAGAGGGGCTAGCCAAAAACATTCAGTACTTC. Translated, it gives CASIEGLAKNIQYF.

The chain couples TRBV5-1 to TRBJ2-1; D might be TRBD1 (6 bases). Germline V gene data show CDR1 as SGHRS and CDR2 as YFSETQ. The V gene lost 0 bases and the J gene lost 3 bases, with 13 bases spanning the gap. There are 16 residues in the CDR3. CDR3 in DNA: TGCGCCAGCAGCTTGGTCGTCGGGACAAGCTACAATGAGCAGTTCTTC. It encodes CASSLVVGTSYNEQFF.

This clone was counted a few times. The V call is TRBV11-3, the J call TRBJ1-1; no clear D. V was trimmed by 5 bases and J by 4 bases, leaving 11 bases between them. The germline V gene encodes CDR1 SGHNT and CDR2 YENEEA. The CDR3 contains 13 residues. CDR3 DNA: TGTGCCAGCAGCCTCTTGGCGGGCACTGAAGCTTTCTTT. Residues: CASSLLAGTEAFF.

The chain uses TRBV7-9 and TRBJ1-6, with a tentative D call TRBD1 (5 bases). V lost 6 bases and J lost 7, with 16 bases in between. The germline V gene encodes CDR1 SEHNR and CDR2 FQNEAQ (reference sequence). This CDR3 spans 15 amino acids. Written as DNA, the CDR3 is TGTGCCAGCAGTTCAGCCGGGACGGTGAATTCACCCCTCCACTTT. Translated: CASSSAGTVNSPLHF.

V gene TRBV5-1 combines with J gene TRBJ2-2; 9 bases match TRBD2. CDR3 length: 21 residues. With 4 bases clipped from V and 1 base from J, the junction kept 20 bases outside the gene matches. Germline loops: CDR1 SGHRS, CDR2 YFSETQ. In DNA form, the CDR3 reads TGCGCCAGCAGCCGCACCTCCCAGCGGGAGGCATCCGTGCGGAACACCGGGGAGCTGTTTTTT. It encodes CASSRTSQREASVRNTGELFF.

This clone occurred once. The chain is built from TRBV19 and TRBJ1-2, with 8 positions matching TRBD1. V lost 3 bases to trimming and J lost 1 base; unmatched junction nucleotides: 4. CDR1 LNHDA and CDR2 SQIVND come from the germline V gene (reference sequence). The CDR3 is 15 residues long. CDR3 protein: CASSIWGQVNYGYTF. The CDR3 DNA reads TGTGCCAGTAGTATCTGGGGACAGGTTAACTATGGCTACACCTTC.

The J gene is TRBJ2-3, the V gene TRBV4-1; 8 nucleotides match TRBD2. Per germline, CDR1 MGHRA and CDR2 YSYEKL. The V and J ends lost 4 bases and 0 bases, in that order; junction bases with no gene match: 6. There are 16 residues in the CDR3. The CDR3 coding sequence is TGCGCCAGCAGCCCTCTAGCGGGTCTAAGCACAGATACGCAGTATTTT. Translating it yields CASSPLAGLSTDTQYF.

V and J are TRBV5-6 and TRBJ2-7, with 10 bases matching TRBD1. V was pared by 4 bases and J by 7 bases, with 8 bases of the junction left unmatched. The germline V gene has CDR1 SGHDT and CDR2 YYEEEE. The CDR3 runs to 14 residues. CDR3: CASSPGTGVWEQYF. In nucleotides, the CDR3 is TGTGCCAGCAGCCCCGGGACAGGGGTTTGGGAGCAGTACTTC.

V usage is TRBV10-1 and J usage is TRBJ2-5; 8 bases fit TRBD2. Germline CDR1 and CDR2: WNHNN and SYGVQD (reference sequence). The V and J ends lost 0 bases and 2 bases, in that order; junction bases with no gene match: 8. This CDR3 has 17 amino acids. CDR3 DNA sequence: TGCGCCAGCAGTGAGTCTCGCGGCGGGAGGCCGCAAGAGACCCAGTACTTC. It encodes CASSESRGGRPQETQYF.

The chain links TRBV19 to TRBJ2-5; 8 bases align to TRBD1. Germline-derived CDR1 and CDR2 are LNHDA and SQIVND (reference sequence). After removal of 4 bases from V and 5 bases from J, the junction contained 3 bases not matched to a gene. The CDR3 runs to 13 residues. DNA for the CDR3: TGTGCCAGTAGTAGTCAGGGGGCTGAGACCCAGTACTTC. This sequence encodes CASSSQGAETQYF.

The rearrangement links TRBV5-8 to TRBJ1-6, with D uncertain. CDR1 is SGHTS, CDR2 YDEGEE, per germline. The CDR3 contains 14 residues. V was trimmed by 0 bases and J by 10 bases, leaving 11 bases between them. This CDR3 reads CASSLGGVGSPLHF. The CDR3 coding sequence is TGTGCCAGCAGCTTGGGCGGAGTTGGCTCACCCCTCCACTTT.

This chain links TRBV5-6 with TRBJ2-5; 7 nucleotides line up with TRBD1. The CDR3 sequence is 12 residues long. The germline gives CDR1 SGHDT, CDR2 YYEEEE. Trimming took 5 bases from V and 2 from J; bases not matched to a gene: 0. CDR3 DNA: TGTGCCAGCAGGGGACAGCAAGAGACCCAGTACTTC. Encoded protein: CASRGQQETQYF.

The rearrangement joins TRBV5-8 to TRBJ2-7; 8 nucleotides line up with TRBD2. V dropped 5 bases and J dropped 7; count of bases not matched to a gene: 17. The CDR3 length is 16 residues. CDR1 and CDR2 from the germline V gene are SGHTS and YDEGEE. The CDR3 DNA reads as TGTGCCAGCAGTTTGTATCGGACTAGCCGGGAGTTGGAGCAGTACTTC. Translation: CASSLYRTSRELEQYF.

This clone was counted only a few times. The rearrangement links TRBV2 to TRBJ1-1, with 7 nucleotides matching TRBD1. Trimming cost V 7 bases and J 5 bases; bases outside gene matches: 7. The CDR3 is 13 amino acids. CDR1 is SNHLY, CDR2 FYNNEI, per germline. This CDR3 reads CASTQTGRTEAFF. The CDR3 DNA reads TGTGCCAGCACTCAGACAGGGAGAACTGAAGCTTTCTTT.

This clone is a singleton in its sample. Because the CDR3's place on the DNA is in doubt, the DNA is left out and the CDR3 is given as listed by TCRdb. The gene calls are TRBV5-6 and TRBJ2-1; the DNA was not used to check the table's D call, TRBD1. A total of 15 residues make up the CDR3, ends included. Germline CDR1 SGHDT, CDR2 YYEEEE. CDR3 in amino acids: CASSFGPGGWNEQFF.

As regards this clone: This same CDR3 is encoded by further DNA sequences in the sample. This chain connects TRBV30 to TRBJ1-5, with 11 positions matching TRBD1. Germline CDR1 is GTSNPN and CDR2 is SVGIG (reference sequence). V lost 5 bases to trimming and J lost 4 bases; unmatched junction nucleotides: 1. CDR3 length equals 13 residues. This CDR3 is CAWGDRGNQPQHF. The CDR3 bases are TGTGCCTGGGGGGACAGGGGGAATCAGCCCCAGCATTTT.

The CDR3 loop is CASSQGQTTDTQYF. As DNA, the CDR3 is TGCGCCAGCAGCCAGGGACAGACCACAGATACGCAGTATTTT. The rearrangement uses TRBV5-1 and TRBJ2-3, with 7 bases fitting TRBD1. Germline CDR1 reads SGHRS; CDR2 reads YFSETQ. V lost 4 bases, J lost 2 bases, and 4 bases stayed unmatched. The CDR3 is 14 residues long.

The genes are TRBV7-2 and TRBJ2-3, with 7 positions matching TRBD1. The CDR3 has 13 amino acids. Unmatched junction bases numbered 8, after V lost 3 bases and J lost 11 bases. Per the germline V gene, CDR1 is SGHTA and CDR2 is FQGNSA. The CDR3 here is CASSLSGDRGQYF. The CDR3 coding sequence is TGTGCCAGCAGCTTGTCCGGGGACAGAGGGCAGTATTTT.

For this clone: Other nucleotide sequences in the sample specify the same CDR3. The chain couples TRBV5-4 to TRBJ2-3, with no clear D. The CDR3 covers 14 residues. V lost 0 bases to trimming and J lost 0 bases, with 5 bases between them. From germline, CDR1 is SGHNT and CDR2 YYREEE (reference sequence). This CDR3 reads CASSLGLSTDTQYF. CDR3 DNA sequence: TGTGCCAGCAGCTTGGGTCTTAGCACAGATACGCAGTATTTT.

The CDR3 protein is CASSLSRSQAFF. CDR3 coding DNA: TGTGCCAGCAGCTTGAGCAGATCCCAAGCTTTCTTT. The V and J genes are TRBV11-2 and TRBJ1-1, with D unclear. Germline lookup yields CDR1 SGHAT and CDR2 FQNNGV. CDR3 size: 12 residues. Trimming removed 3 bases at V and 9 bases at J, with 11 bases between. Full variable domain (outside the CDR3, taken from reference TRBV11-2 and TRBJ1-1): EAGVAQSPRYKIIEKRQSVAFWCNPISGHATLYWYQQILGQGPKLLIQFQNNGVVDDSQLPKDRFSAERLKGVDSTLKIQPAKLEDSAVYLCASSLSRSQAFFGQGTRLTVV.

The chain employs TRBV5-1 and TRBJ2-3; the D gene could be TRBD1 or TRBD2 (5 bases each). CDR1 is SGHRS and CDR2 is YFSETQ in the germline V gene. The CDR3 has 16 residues. Trimming shortened V by 2 bases and J by 2 bases, and 15 bases separated the two germline ends. CDR3 coding DNA: TGCGCCAGCAGCTTACGGAAGGGGAGAGACACAGATACGCAGTATTTT. Amino acid sequence: CASSLRKGRDTDTQYF.

CDR3 sequence: CASSLPLMTQHF. The DNA of the CDR3 is TGTGCCAGCAGTCTCCCCCTTATGACCCAGCATTTT. The chain uses TRBV28 and TRBJ1-5; D remains ambiguous. Trimming shortened V by 5 bases and J by 11 bases, and 13 bases separated the two germline ends. The length of the CDR3 is 12 residues. Germline assignment: CDR1 MDHEN and CDR2 SYDVKM.